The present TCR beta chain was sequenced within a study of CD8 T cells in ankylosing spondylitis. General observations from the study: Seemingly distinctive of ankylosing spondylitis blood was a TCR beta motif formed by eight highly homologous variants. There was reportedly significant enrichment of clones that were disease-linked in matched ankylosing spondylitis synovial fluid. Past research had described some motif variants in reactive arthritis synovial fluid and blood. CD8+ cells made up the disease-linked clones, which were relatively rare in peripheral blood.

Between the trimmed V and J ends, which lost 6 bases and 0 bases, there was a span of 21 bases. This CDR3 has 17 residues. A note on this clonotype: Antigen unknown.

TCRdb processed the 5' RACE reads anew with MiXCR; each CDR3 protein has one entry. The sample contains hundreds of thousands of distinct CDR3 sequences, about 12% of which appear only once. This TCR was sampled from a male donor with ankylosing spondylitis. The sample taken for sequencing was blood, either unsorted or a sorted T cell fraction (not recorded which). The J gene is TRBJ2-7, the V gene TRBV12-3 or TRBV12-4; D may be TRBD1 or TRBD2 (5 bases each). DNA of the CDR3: TGTGCCAGCAGACTCCGGGACCCCCTTGCGAGCTCCTACGAGCAGTACGTC. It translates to CASRLRDPLASSYEQYV.